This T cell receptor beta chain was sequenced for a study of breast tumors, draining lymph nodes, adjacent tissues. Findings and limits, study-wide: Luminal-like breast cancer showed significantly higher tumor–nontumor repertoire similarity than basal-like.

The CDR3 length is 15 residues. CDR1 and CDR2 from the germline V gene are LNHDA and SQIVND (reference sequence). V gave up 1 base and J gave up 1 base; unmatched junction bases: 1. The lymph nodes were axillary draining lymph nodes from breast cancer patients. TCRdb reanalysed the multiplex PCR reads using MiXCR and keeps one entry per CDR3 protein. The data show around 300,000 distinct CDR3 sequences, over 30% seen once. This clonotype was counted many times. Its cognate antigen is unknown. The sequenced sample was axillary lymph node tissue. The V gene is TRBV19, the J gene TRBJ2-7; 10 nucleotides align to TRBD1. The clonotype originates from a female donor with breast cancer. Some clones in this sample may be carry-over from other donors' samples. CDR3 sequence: CASSIADRGSYEQYF. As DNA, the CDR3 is TGTGCCAGTAGTATAGCGGACAGGGGGTCCTACGAGCAGTACTTC. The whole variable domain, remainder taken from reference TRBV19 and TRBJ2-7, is DGGITQSPKYLFRKEGQNVTLSCEQNLNHDAMYWYRQDPGQGLRLIYYSQIVNDFQKGDIAEGYSVSREKKESFPLTVTSAQKNPTAFYLCASSIADRGSYEQYFGPGTRLTVT.